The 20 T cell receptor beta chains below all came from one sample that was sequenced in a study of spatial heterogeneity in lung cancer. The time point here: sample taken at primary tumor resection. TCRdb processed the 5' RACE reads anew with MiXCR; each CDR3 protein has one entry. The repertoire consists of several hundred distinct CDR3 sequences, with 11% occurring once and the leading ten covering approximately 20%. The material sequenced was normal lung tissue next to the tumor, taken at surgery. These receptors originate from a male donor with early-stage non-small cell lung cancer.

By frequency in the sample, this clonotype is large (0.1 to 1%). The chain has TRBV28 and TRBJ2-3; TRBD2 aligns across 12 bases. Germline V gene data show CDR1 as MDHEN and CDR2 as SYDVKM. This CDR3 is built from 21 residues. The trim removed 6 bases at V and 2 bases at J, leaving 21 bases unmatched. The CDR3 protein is CASSALSSTSGSHLNTDTQYF. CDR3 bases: TGTGCCAGCAGCGCACTCTCATCGACTAGCGGGAGCCACCTTAACACAGATACGCAGTATTTT.

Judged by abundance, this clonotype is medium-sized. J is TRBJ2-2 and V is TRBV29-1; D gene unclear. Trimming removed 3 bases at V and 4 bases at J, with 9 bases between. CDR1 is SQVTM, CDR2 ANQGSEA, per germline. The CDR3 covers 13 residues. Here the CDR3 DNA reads TGCAGCGTTGATGAGTTAGGCACCGGGGAGCTGTTTTTT. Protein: CSVDELGTGELFF.

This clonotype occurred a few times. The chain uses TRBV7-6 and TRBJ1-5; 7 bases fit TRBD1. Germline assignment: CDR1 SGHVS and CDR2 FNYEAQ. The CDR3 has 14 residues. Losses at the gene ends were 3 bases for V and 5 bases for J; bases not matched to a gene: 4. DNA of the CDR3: TGTGCCAGCAGCTTGACAGGGTTTCATCAGCCCCAGCATTTT. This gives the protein CASSLTGFHQPQHF.

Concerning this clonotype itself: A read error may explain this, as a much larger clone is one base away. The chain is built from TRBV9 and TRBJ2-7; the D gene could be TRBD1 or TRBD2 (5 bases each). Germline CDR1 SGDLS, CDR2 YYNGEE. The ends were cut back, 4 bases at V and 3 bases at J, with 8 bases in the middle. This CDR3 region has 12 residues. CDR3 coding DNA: TGTGCCAGCAGCAGGGACGGCTACGAGCAGTACTTC. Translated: CASSRDGYEQYF.

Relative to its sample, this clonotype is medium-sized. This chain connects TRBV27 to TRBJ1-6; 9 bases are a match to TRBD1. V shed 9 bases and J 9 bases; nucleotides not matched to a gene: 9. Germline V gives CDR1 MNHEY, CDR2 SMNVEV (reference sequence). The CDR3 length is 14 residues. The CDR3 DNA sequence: TGTGCCAGTGCGCCGGGACAGGGTCTTTCACCCCTCCACTTT. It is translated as CASAPGQGLSPLHF.

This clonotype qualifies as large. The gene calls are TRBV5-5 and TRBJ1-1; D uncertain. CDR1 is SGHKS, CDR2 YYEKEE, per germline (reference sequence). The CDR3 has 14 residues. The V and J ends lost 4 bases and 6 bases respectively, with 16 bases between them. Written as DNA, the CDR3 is TGTGCCAGCAGCCGAATAGTGGGGTCTGCTGAAGCTTTCTTT. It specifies CASSRIVGSAEAFF.

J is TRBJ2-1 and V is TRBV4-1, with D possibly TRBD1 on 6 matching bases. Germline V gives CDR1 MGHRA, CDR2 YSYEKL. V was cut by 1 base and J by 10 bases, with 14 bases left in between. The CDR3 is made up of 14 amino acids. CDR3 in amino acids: CASSQAVQGWEQFF. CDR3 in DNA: TGCGCCAGCAGCCAAGCAGTACAGGGTTGGGAGCAGTTCTTC.

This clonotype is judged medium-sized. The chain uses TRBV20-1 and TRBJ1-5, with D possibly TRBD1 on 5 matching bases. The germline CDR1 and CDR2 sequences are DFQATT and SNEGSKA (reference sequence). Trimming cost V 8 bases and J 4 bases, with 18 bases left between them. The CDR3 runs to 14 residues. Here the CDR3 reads CSLGKATVNQPQHF. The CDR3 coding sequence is TGCAGTCTAGGAAAGGCGACAGTAAATCAGCCCCAGCATTTT.

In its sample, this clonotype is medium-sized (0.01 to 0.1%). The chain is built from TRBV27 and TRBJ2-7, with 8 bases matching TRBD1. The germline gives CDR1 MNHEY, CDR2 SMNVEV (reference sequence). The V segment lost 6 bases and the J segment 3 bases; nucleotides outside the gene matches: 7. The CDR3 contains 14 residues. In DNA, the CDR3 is TGTGCCAGCAGCCGCGGTGACAGGGGCTACGAGCAGTACTTC. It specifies CASSRGDRGYEQYF.

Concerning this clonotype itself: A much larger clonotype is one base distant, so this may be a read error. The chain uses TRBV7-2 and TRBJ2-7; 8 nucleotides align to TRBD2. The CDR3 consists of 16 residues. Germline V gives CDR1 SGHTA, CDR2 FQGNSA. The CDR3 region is CDSSLGGSGALYEQYF. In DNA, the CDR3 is TGTGACAGCAGCTTAGGGGGTAGCGGGGCCCTCTACGAGCAGTACTTC.

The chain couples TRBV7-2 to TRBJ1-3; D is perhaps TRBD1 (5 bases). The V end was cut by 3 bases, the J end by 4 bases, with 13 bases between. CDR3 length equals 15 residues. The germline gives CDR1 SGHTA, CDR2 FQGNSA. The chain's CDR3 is CASSLGGRGGNTIYF. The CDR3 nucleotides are TGTGCCAGCAGCTTGGGGGGACGCGGCGGAAACACCATATATTTT.

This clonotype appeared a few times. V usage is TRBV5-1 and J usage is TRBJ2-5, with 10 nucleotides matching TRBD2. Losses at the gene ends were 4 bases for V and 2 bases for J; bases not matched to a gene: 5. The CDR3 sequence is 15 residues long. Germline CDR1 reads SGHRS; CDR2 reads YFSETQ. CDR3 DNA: TGCGCCAGCAGCCCCGGGACTAGCGTACAAGAGACCCAGTACTTC. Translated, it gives CASSPGTSVQETQYF.

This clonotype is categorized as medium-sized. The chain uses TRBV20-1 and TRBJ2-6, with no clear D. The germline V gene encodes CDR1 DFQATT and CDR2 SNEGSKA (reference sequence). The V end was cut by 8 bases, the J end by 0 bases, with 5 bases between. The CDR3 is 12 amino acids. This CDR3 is CSSYSGANVLTF. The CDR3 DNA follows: TGCAGTTCTTACTCTGGGGCCAACGTCCTGACTTTC.

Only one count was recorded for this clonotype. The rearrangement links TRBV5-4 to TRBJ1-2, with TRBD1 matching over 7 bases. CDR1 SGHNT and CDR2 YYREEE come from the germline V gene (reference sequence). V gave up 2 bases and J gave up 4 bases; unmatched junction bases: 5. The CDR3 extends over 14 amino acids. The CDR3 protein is CASSLDRDVYGYTF. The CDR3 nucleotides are TGTGCCAGCAGCTTAGACAGGGATGTCTATGGCTACACCTTC.

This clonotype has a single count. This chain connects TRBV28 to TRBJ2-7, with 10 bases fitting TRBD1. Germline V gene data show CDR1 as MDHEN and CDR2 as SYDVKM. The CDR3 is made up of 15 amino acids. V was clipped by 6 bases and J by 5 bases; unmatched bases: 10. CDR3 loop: CASRATGTGDHEQYF. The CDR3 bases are TGTGCCAGCAGGGCAACCGGGACAGGGGATCACGAGCAGTACTTC.

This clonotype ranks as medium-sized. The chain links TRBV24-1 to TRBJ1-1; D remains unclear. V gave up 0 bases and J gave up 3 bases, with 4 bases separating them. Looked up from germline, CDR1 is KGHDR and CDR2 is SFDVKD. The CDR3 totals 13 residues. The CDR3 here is CATSDLWDTEAFF. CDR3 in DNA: TGTGCCACCAGTGATTTGTGGGACACTGAAGCTTTCTTT.

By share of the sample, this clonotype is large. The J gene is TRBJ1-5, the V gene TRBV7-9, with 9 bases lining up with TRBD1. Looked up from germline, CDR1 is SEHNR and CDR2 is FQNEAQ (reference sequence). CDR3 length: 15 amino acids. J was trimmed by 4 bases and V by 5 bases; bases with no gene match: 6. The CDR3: CASSPETGGNQPQHF. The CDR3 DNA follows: TGTGCCAGCAGCCCAGAGACAGGGGGGAATCAGCCCCAGCATTTT.

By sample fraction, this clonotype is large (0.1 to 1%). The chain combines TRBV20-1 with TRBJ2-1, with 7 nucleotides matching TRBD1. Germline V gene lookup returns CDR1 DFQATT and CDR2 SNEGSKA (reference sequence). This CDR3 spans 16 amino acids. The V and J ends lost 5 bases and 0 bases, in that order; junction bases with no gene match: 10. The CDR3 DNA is TGCAGTGCTTATGAATCACAGGGGAGCTCCTACAATGAGCAGTTCTTC. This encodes CSAYESQGSSYNEQFF.

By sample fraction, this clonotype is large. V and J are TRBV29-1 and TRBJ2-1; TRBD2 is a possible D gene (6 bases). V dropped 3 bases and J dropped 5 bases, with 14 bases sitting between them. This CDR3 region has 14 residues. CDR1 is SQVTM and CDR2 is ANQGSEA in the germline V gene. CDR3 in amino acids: CSVERPGVDNEQFF. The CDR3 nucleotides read TGCAGCGTTGAGCGTCCGGGGGTCGACAATGAGCAGTTCTTC.

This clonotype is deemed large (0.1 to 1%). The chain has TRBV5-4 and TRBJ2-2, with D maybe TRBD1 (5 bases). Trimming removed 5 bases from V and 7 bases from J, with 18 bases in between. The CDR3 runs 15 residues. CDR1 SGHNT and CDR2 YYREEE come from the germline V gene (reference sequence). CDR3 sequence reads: CASRDQGEGNGELFF. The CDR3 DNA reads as TGTGCCAGCAGGGACCAAGGGGAAGGCAACGGGGAGCTGTTTTTT.